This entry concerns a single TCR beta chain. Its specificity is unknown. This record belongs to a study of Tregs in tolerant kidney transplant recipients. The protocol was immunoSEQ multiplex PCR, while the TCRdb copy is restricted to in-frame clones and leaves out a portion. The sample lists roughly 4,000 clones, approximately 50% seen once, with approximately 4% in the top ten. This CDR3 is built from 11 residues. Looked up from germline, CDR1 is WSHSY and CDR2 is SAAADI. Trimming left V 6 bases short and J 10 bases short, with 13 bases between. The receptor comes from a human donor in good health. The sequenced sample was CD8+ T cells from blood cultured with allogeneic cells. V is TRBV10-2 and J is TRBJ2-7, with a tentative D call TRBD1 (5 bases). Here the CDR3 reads CASSEVQGQYF. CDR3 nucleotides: TGCGCCAGCAGCGAAGTCCAGGGACAGTACTTC.